The clone carrying this T cell receptor (beta chain) was observed many times. Its antigen remains unidentified. These data belong to a study of neurological immune-mediated disorders. Whole-study results and caveats: There were no CDR3 amino acid sequences shared by expanded clones across subjects, a result suggesting private repertoires in all groups.

Libraries from sorted cells each used some 1 million CD4+ or CD8+ T cells. The CDR3 covers 16 residues. The V gene lost 1 base and the J gene lost 0 bases, with 11 bases spanning the gap. CDR1 SGHRS and CDR2 YFSETQ come from the germline V gene. 5'RACE with 10-nucleotide random UMIs produced the cDNA. Via MiXCR, TCRdb re-called the 5' RACE reads, giving one row per CDR3 protein. In the table there are about 38,000 distinct CDR3 sequences, more than 4.5% of which are singletons. The rearrangement uses TRBV5-1 and TRBJ1-5; D gene uncertain. The sample taken for sequencing was CD4+ T cells from blood. The clonotype was recovered from a man aged 18 to 30 in good health. The CDR3 region has the DNA TGCGCCAGCAGCTTGAGCGGGCCGTCTAGCAATCAGCCCCAGCATTTT. It specifies CASSLSGPSSNQPQHF.